This T cell receptor beta chain appears in the sequencing data of a study of shared clonotypes between healthy human individuals. About the research overall: CD4 naive and CD4 memory each took three plates per donor, while CD8 naive took two and CD8 memory one. Study findings and constraints: A limitation of the genetic and exposure-history diversity represented arose from few donors.

Germline values: CDR1 SGHRS, CDR2 YFSETQ. This CDR3 comprises 15 residues. V shed 1 base and J shed 9 bases, with 14 bases lying between them. As to this clone: Antigen: not known.

The repertoire was sequenced with immunoSEQ multiplex PCR; TCRdb's copy has only in-frame clones and lacks some. Of around 940,000 clones listed, less than 85% are singletons. The J gene is TRBJ1-6, the V gene TRBV5-1; D might be TRBD1 (6 bases). Sample: memory CD4+ T cells sorted from blood. The sample's subset: CD45RA-negative fraction. This TCR was sampled from a man between 18 and 35 years old in good health. The CDR3 nucleotides are TGCGCCAGCAGCTTGAGGGGGGCGGAGGGTTCACCCCTCCACTTT. Its protein product is CASSLRGAEGSPLHF.